The rows below give T cell receptor beta chains drawn from one sample of a study of T cell repertoires in cytomegalovirus infection. Using its own MiXCR run on the reads, TCRdb lists one record per CDR3 protein. The sample has about 310,000 distinct CDR3 sequences, about a sixth seen once. Source material: PBMCs. These receptors came from a human donor in good health (CMV status not recorded). Some clones in this sample may be carry-over from other donors' samples. CDR3s include the opening cysteine and the closing phenylalanine or tryptophan. Fields, in order: clone size, CDR3 length, D gene, V gene, J gene, CDR3 protein, CDR3 DNA. A D gene is named only where the DNA matches it firmly. Some rows have no size entry. The others give once, few or many, or a class for an expanded clone.

size: NA
length: 13
D: TRBD1
V: TRBV20-1
J: TRBJ1-1
CDR3: CSAGQGMNTEAFF
DNA: TGCAGTGCCGGACAGGGAATGAACACTGAAGCTTTCTTT

size: few
length: 16
D: NA
V: TRBV6-6
J: TRBJ1-1
CDR3: CASSYSSSVYNTEAFF
DNA: TGTGCCAGCAGTTACTCGAGCTCTGTATATAACACTGAAGCTTTCTTT

size: NA
length: 16
D: NA
V: TRBV3-1
J: TRBJ2-1
CDR3: CASSQVEQDLSIEQFF
DNA: TGTGCCAGCAGCCAAGTGGAGCAGGATCTGTCCATTGAGCAGTTCTTC

size: many
length: 15
D: NA
V: TRBV12-3/TRBV12-4
J: TRBJ2-3
CDR3: CASTLYSGRTDTQYF
DNA: TGTGCCAGCACCTTATACAGCGGCCGCACAGATACGCAGTATTTT

size: NA
length: 17
D: TRBD1
V: TRBV10-3
J: TRBJ2-6
CDR3: CAISAGQGARGANVLTF
DNA: TGTGCCATCAGCGCCGGACAGGGGGCGCGAGGGGCCAACGTCCTGACTTTC

size: NA
length: 15
D: TRBD2
V: TRBV28
J: TRBJ2-3
CDR3: CASSDGGASTDTQYF
DNA: TGTGCCAGCAGTGACGGGGGGGCAAGCACAGATACGCAGTATTTT

size: NA
length: 14
D: NA
V: TRBV19
J: TRBJ2-2
CDR3: CASSILVEAGELFF
DNA: TGTGCCAGTAGTATCCTGGTCGAGGCCGGGGAGCTGTTTTTT

size: few
length: 16
D: TRBD2
V: TRBV10-3
J: TRBJ2-1
CDR3: CAISESGGLSYNEQFF
DNA: TGTGCCATCAGTGAGTCCGGGGGGTTGTCCTACAATGAGCAGTTCTTC

size: NA
length: 13
D: TRBD2
V: TRBV10-3
J: TRBJ2-1
CDR3: CAIGLALYNEQFF
DNA: TGTGCCATAGGACTAGCGCTTTACAATGAGCAGTTCTTC

size: NA
length: 16
D: NA
V: TRBV5-4
J: TRBJ2-3
CDR3: CASSSYRERKTDTQYF
DNA: TGTGCCAGCAGCTCGTACAGGGAAAGGAAGACAGATACGCAGTATTTT

size: few
length: 15
D: NA
V: TRBV7-9
J: TRBJ2-1
CDR3: CASSLDSSNPHEQFF
DNA: TGTGCCAGCAGCTTAGACAGCTCAAACCCACACGAGCAGTTCTTC

size: few
length: 13
D: NA
V: TRBV12-3/TRBV12-4
J: TRBJ2-4
CDR3: CASSLGGSDIQYF
DNA: TGTGCCAGCAGTTTGGGGGGTTCGGACATTCAGTACTTC

size: NA
length: 17
D: TRBD1
V: TRBV7-4
J: TRBJ1-4
CDR3: CASSRGQTSTTNEKLFF
DNA: TGTGCCAGCAGCCGGGGACAGACATCGACTACGAATGAAAAACTGTTTTTT

size: many
length: 15
D: NA
V: TRBV12-3/TRBV12-4
J: TRBJ1-4
CDR3: CASSLGAGFNEKLFF
DNA: TGTGCCAGCAGTTTAGGGGCGGGATTTAATGAAAAACTGTTTTTT

size: many
length: 15
D: NA
V: TRBV6-5
J: TRBJ1-1
CDR3: CASSYSRRQNTEAFF
DNA: TGTGCCAGCAGTTACTCGCGACGGCAGAACACTGAAGCTTTCTTT

size: NA
length: 14
D: NA
V: TRBV20-1
J: TRBJ2-1
CDR3: CSASRPVNYNEQFF
DNA: TGCAGTGCTAGTCGGCCAGTTAATTACAATGAGCAGTTCTTC

size: few
length: 17
D: TRBD1
V: TRBV7-2
J: TRBJ1-2
CDR3: CASSLESTGGAGYGYTF
DNA: TGTGCCAGCAGCCTAGAAAGTACAGGGGGCGCAGGGTATGGCTACACCTTC

size: few
length: 15
D: NA
V: TRBV7-2
J: TRBJ1-2
CDR3: CASSLEVGTDYGYTF
DNA: TGTGCCAGCAGCTTAGAAGTGGGGACGGATTATGGCTACACCTTC

size: NA
length: 15
D: TRBD1
V: TRBV20-1
J: TRBJ1-2
CDR3: CSATDVQGTSYGYTF
DNA: TGCAGTGCTACCGATGTACAGGGGACCAGCTATGGCTACACCTTC

size: few
length: 15
D: TRBD2
V: TRBV20-1
J: TRBJ2-1
CDR3: CSARATSGGANEQFF
DNA: TGCAGTGCTAGAGCCACTAGCGGGGGGGCCAATGAGCAGTTCTTC

size: NA
length: 15
D: NA
V: TRBV4-2
J: TRBJ1-5
CDR3: CASSQDQGTNQPQHF
DNA: TGTGCCAGCAGCCAAGATCAGGGGACCAATCAGCCCCAGCATTTT

size: many
length: 12
D: NA
V: TRBV20-1
J: TRBJ1-2
CDR3: CSARPPNYGYTF
DNA: TGCAGTGCACGACCACCTAACTATGGCTACACCTTC

size: many
length: 14
D: TRBD2
V: TRBV28
J: TRBJ2-3
CDR3: CASRLAGNTDTQYF
DNA: TGTGCCAGCAGACTAGCGGGGAACACAGATACGCAGTATTTT

size: few
length: 13
D: NA
V: TRBV20-1
J: TRBJ2-1
CDR3: CSARVSGWNEQFF
DNA: TGCAGTGCTAGAGTAAGCGGGTGGAATGAGCAGTTCTTC

size: NA
length: 13
D: NA
V: TRBV7-9
J: TRBJ1-1
CDR3: CASSFDRPEKAFF
DNA: TGTGCCAGCAGCTTTGACAGGCCCGAGAAAGCTTTCTTT

size: few
length: 15
D: NA
V: TRBV9
J: TRBJ2-3
CDR3: CASSPAGAGPDTQYF
DNA: TGTGCCAGCAGCCCCGCGGGGGCTGGGCCAGATACGCAGTATTTT

size: many
length: 13
D: TRBD2
V: TRBV7-2
J: TRBJ2-5
CDR3: CASSAGVQETQYF
DNA: TGTGCCAGCAGCGCGGGAGTACAAGAGACCCAGTACTTC

size: few
length: 17
D: TRBD2
V: TRBV25-1
J: TRBJ2-1
CDR3: CASSGSPGLAAFNEQFF
DNA: TGTGCCAGCAGTGGCTCTCCGGGACTAGCGGCATTTAATGAGCAGTTCTTC

size: many
length: 13
D: NA
V: TRBV7-2
J: TRBJ1-5
CDR3: CASSLHSNQPQHF
DNA: TGTGCCAGCAGCTTGCATAGCAATCAGCCCCAGCATTTT

size: few
length: 13
D: NA
V: TRBV19
J: TRBJ2-2
CDR3: CASSFGYTGELFF
DNA: TGTGCCAGTAGCTTTGGGTACACCGGGGAGCTGTTTTTT

size: few
length: 15
D: NA
V: TRBV5-4
J: TRBJ2-1
CDR3: CASSLRVTGDNEQFF
DNA: TGTGCCAGCAGCTTGAGGGTCACCGGAGACAATGAGCAGTTCTTC

size: few
length: 13
D: NA
V: TRBV18
J: TRBJ2-7
CDR3: CASSPPDHYEQYF
DNA: TGTGCCAGCTCACCACCGGACCACTACGAGCAGTACTTC

size: few
length: 14
D: TRBD1
V: TRBV28
J: TRBJ2-7
CDR3: CASTFPTGNHEQYF
DNA: TGTGCCAGCACCTTTCCGACAGGGAACCACGAGCAGTACTTC

size: NA
length: 13
D: NA
V: TRBV12-3/TRBV12-4
J: TRBJ1-5
CDR3: CASSLDGFEPQHF
DNA: TGTGCCAGCAGTTTGGACGGTTTCGAGCCCCAGCATTTT

size: NA
length: 15
D: TRBD1
V: TRBV2
J: TRBJ1-5
CDR3: CASSGQGAGNQPQHF
DNA: TGTGCCAGCAGTGGACAGGGGGCAGGCAATCAGCCCCAGCATTTT

size: NA
length: 12
D: NA
V: TRBV12-3/TRBV12-4
J: TRBJ1-2
CDR3: CASSRTWGGYTF
DNA: TGTGCCAGCAGTCGGACGTGGGGGGGCTACACCTTC

size: NA
length: 15
D: TRBD1
V: TRBV7-9
J: TRBJ1-5
CDR3: CASSSRGDRNQPQHF
DNA: TGTGCCAGCAGCTCCAGGGGGGATCGCAATCAGCCCCAGCATTTT

size: NA
length: 16
D: TRBD1
V: TRBV4-3
J: TRBJ1-6
CDR3: CASSQGTGAGNSPLHF
DNA: TGCGCCAGCAGCCAGGGGACAGGGGCTGGTAATTCACCCCTCCACTTT

size: NA
length: 14
D: NA
V: TRBV20-1
J: TRBJ1-5
CDR3: CSARRQNSNQPQHF
DNA: TGCAGTGCTAGACGACAGAATAGCAATCAGCCCCAGCATTTT

size: few
length: 13
D: NA
V: TRBV2
J: TRBJ2-7
CDR3: CASSKDGTYEQYF
DNA: TGTGCCAGCAGTAAGGACGGGACCTACGAGCAGTACTTC

size: NA
length: 15
D: NA
V: TRBV7-9
J: TRBJ2-4
CDR3: CASSGNRIAKNIQYF
DNA: TGTGCCAGCAGCGGAAACAGGATAGCCAAAAACATTCAGTACTTC

size: few
length: 12
D: NA
V: TRBV28
J: TRBJ1-2
CDR3: CATAAGLDGYTF
DNA: TGTGCCACCGCGGCAGGTTTGGATGGCTACACCTTC

size: many
length: 14
D: NA
V: TRBV7-2
J: TRBJ2-7
CDR3: CASSPSGRGWEQYF
DNA: TGTGCCAGCAGCCCTAGTGGCAGGGGTTGGGAGCAGTACTTC

size: NA
length: 16
D: TRBD2
V: TRBV20-1
J: TRBJ2-7
CDR3: CSARPLNGGARYEQYF
DNA: TGCAGTGCTCGGCCCTTGAACGGGGGGGCCCGGTACGAGCAGTACTTC

size: few
length: 18
D: NA
V: TRBV28
J: TRBJ1-5
CDR3: CASSLVQGMPYSNQPQHF
DNA: TGTGCCAGCAGTTTAGTACAGGGAATGCCTTATAGCAATCAGCCCCAGCATTTT

size: many
length: 15
D: NA
V: TRBV7-2
J: TRBJ1-1
CDR3: CASSLGLGANTEAFF
DNA: TGTGCCAGCAGCTTGGGTCTGGGGGCGAACACTGAAGCTTTCTTT